This entry lists 15 T cell receptor beta chains sequenced from one sample in a study of blood T cell repertoires in COVID-19. Data came from immunoSEQ multiplex PCR; TCRdb stores just in-frame clones and leaves some out. The data contain about 40,000 clones, just over 85% of them singletons. Sequenced input: peripheral blood. These receptors were obtained from a man aged 40-50 years with active COVID-19.

The table lists this clone with a few counts. The gene calls are TRBV3-1 (or the pseudogene TRBV3-2) and TRBJ2-5; 7 bases are a match to TRBD2. The CDR3 contains 16 residues. Per germline, CDR1 LGHDT and CDR2 YNNKEL (reference sequence). V dropped 4 bases and J dropped 5; count of bases not matched to a gene: 13. The CDR3 DNA follows: TGTGCCAGCAGCCGGGACTACTCGGGCGGGGCGGAGACCCAGTACTTC. The encoded protein is CASSRDYSGGAETQYF.

This clone came up once. The V call is TRBV11-2, the J call TRBJ1-6; 11 bases are a match to TRBD1. The length of the CDR3 is 14 residues. Per germline, CDR1 SGHAT and CDR2 FQNNGV. V trimming: 7 bases; J trimming: 8 bases; junction bases outside the gene matches: 4. Here the CDR3 DNA reads TGTGCCAGCACTTGGACAGGGGGCGATTCACCCCTCCACTTT. Its protein product is CASTWTGGDSPLHF.

The rearrangement uses TRBV9 and TRBJ2-7, with TRBD1 matching over 9 bases. CDR3 size: 16 residues. With 2 bases clipped from V and 1 base from J, the junction kept 7 bases outside the gene matches. Germline CDR1 is SGDLS and CDR2 is YYNGEE. Written as DNA, the CDR3 is TGTGCCAGCAGCGTCTCTTGGGACAGGGAATCCTACGAGCAGTACTTC. Amino acids: CASSVSWDRESYEQYF.

The rearrangement joins TRBV18 to TRBJ1-5; no definite D call. The CDR3 has 16 residues. Germline CDR1 KGHSH, CDR2 LQKENI. Between the trimmed V and J ends, which lost 3 bases and 1 base, there was a span of 13 bases. The CDR3 reads CASSPVAGGSNQPQHF. CDR3 DNA: TGTGCCAGCTCACCGGTGGCTGGAGGAAGCAATCAGCCCCAGCATTTT.

This clone appeared a single time. The genes are TRBV5-1 and TRBJ2-7; 8 bases line up with TRBD1. The CDR3 covers 15 residues. Germline V gene lookup returns CDR1 SGHRS and CDR2 YFSETQ. V gave up 0 bases and J gave up 1 base; unmatched junction bases: 3. The CDR3 DNA reads TGCGCCAGCAGCTTGGGACAGGGGAGGTCCTACGAGCAGTACTTC. Translated: CASSLGQGRSYEQYF.

This chain uses TRBV3-1 (or the pseudogene TRBV3-2) with TRBJ2-7; TRBD2 agrees at 7 bases. The V gene end was trimmed by 0 bases and the J gene end by 2 bases; junction bases not matched to a gene: 7. This CDR3 region has 16 residues. CDR1 and CDR2 (germline): LGHDT, YNNKEL (reference sequence). The CDR3 coding sequence is TGTGCCAGCAGCCAAGATCTGACTAGCTTTACCTACGAGCAGTACTTC. Residues: CASSQDLTSFTYEQYF.

The J gene is TRBJ1-5, the V gene TRBV19, with D possibly being TRBD1 (6 bases). Germline V gene lookup returns CDR1 LNHDA and CDR2 SQIVND (reference sequence). CDR3 length equals 17 residues. V was shortened by 5 bases and J by 3 bases, with 20 bases between the two germline ends. CDR3 region: CASSVFRTASFNQPQHF. In DNA, the CDR3 is TGTGCCAGTAGTGTGTTTCGGACAGCTTCCTTCAATCAGCCCCAGCATTTT. The full variable domain, in which reference TRBV19 and TRBJ1-5 provide the parts outside the CDR3, is DGGITQSPKYLFRKEGQNVTLSCEQNLNHDAMYWYRQDPGQGLRLIYYSQIVNDFQKGDIAEGYSVSREKKESFPLTVTSAQKNPTAFYLCASSVFRTASFNQPQHFGDGTRLSIL.

The rearrangement uses TRBV7-9 and TRBJ2-1; tentatively, D is TRBD2 (6 bases). There are 15 residues in the CDR3. Germline lookup yields CDR1 SEHNR and CDR2 FQNEAQ (reference sequence). V was shortened by 1 base and J by 0 bases, with 7 bases between the two germline ends. The CDR3 is CASSLDGSSYNEQFF. In DNA form, the CDR3 reads TGTGCCAGCAGCTTAGACGGGAGCTCCTACAATGAGCAGTTCTTC.

CDR3 DNA sequence: TGTGCCAGCAGTACCGTGAGCGGCATTCTCAATGAGCAGTTCTTC. Translation gives CASSTVSGILNEQFF. The chain is built from TRBV28 and TRBJ2-1; TRBD2 is a possible D gene (5 bases). CDR1 and CDR2 (germline): MDHEN, SYDVKM. This CDR3 spans 15 amino acids. With 5 bases removed from V and 6 bases from J, the gap between germline ends came to 17 bases. Based on the CDR3 plus reference TRBV28 and TRBJ2-1, the full variable domain is DVKVTQSSRYLVKRTGEKVFLECVQDMDHENMFWYRQDPGLGLRLIYFSYDVKMKEKGDIPEGYSVSREKKERFSLILESASTNQTSMYLCASSTVSGILNEQFFGPGTRLTVL.

The J gene is TRBJ1-6, the V gene TRBV3-1 (or the pseudogene TRBV3-2); D may be TRBD1 (6 bases). Trimming cost V 4 bases and J 7 bases, with 14 bases left between them. This CDR3 spans 15 amino acids. Germline CDR1 is LGHDT and CDR2 is YNNKEL (reference sequence). The CDR3 sequence is CASSLQGIDNSPLHF. The DNA for the CDR3 is TGTGCCAGCAGCCTACAGGGTATCGACAATTCACCCCTCCACTTT.

The V and J genes are TRBV11-2 and TRBJ1-1, with TRBD1 as a possible D gene (5 bases). Looked up from germline, CDR1 is SGHAT and CDR2 is FQNNGV. Between the trimmed V and J ends, which lost 4 bases and 4 bases, there was a span of 10 bases. This CDR3 region has 13 residues. The CDR3 DNA reads TGTGCCAGCAGCTCGGGACTTTCCACTGAAGCTTTCTTT. This sequence encodes CASSSGLSTEAFF. The entire variable domain, with the rest obtained from reference TRBV11-2 and TRBJ1-1, is as follows: EAGVAQSPRYKIIEKRQSVAFWCNPISGHATLYWYQQILGQGPKLLIQFQNNGVVDDSQLPKDRFSAERLKGVDSTLKIQPAKLEDSAVYLCASSSGLSTEAFFGQGTRLTVV.

The rearrangement joins TRBV7-2 to TRBJ2-7, with 9 nucleotides matching TRBD2. This CDR3 spans 15 amino acids. With 5 bases clipped from V and 0 bases from J, the junction kept 5 bases outside the gene matches. The V gene's germline CDR1 is SGHTA and CDR2 FQGNSA. The CDR3: CASSQTSGSSYEQYF. The CDR3 DNA reads as TGTGCCAGCAGCCAGACTAGCGGTTCCTCCTACGAGCAGTACTTC.

CDR3 coding DNA: TGTGCCAGCTCACCAGGCGGGATTAACACCGGGGAGCTGTTTTTT. It yields the protein CASSPGGINTGELFF. The chain has TRBV18 and TRBJ2-2; the D gene is possibly TRBD2 (6 bases). V was cut by 2 bases and J by 2 bases, with 9 bases left in between. The length of the CDR3 is 15 residues. Germline V gives CDR1 KGHSH, CDR2 LQKENI.

The rearrangement links TRBV13 to TRBJ2-7, with TRBD1 matching 7 bases. CDR1 is PRHDT, CDR2 FYEKMQ, per germline (reference sequence). This CDR3 is 16 amino acids long. Losses at the gene ends were 5 bases for V and 6 bases for J; bases not matched to a gene: 16. The CDR3 here is CASSPRRDSQIGEQYF. CDR3 nucleotides: TGTGCCAGCAGCCCTCGAAGGGACAGTCAGATAGGCGAGCAGTACTTC.

CDR3 DNA: TGTGCCAGTAGTCCAGGGGCGGACACCGGGGAGCTGTTTTTT. Amino acids: CASSPGADTGELFF. The chain carries TRBV19 and TRBJ2-2; a weak D match, TRBD1 (6 bases). Trimming shortened V by 5 bases and J by 3 bases, and 10 bases separated the two germline ends. Per the germline V gene, CDR1 is LNHDA and CDR2 is SQIVND (reference sequence). The CDR3 spans 14 residues.